This is a list of T cell receptor beta chains from one sample in a study of cytomegalovirus exposure and HLA in healthy donors. Some clones are missing from TCRdb's copy, which holds only in-frame ones; the method was immunoSEQ multiplex PCR. The sample holds 120,000 or so clones; around 74% are singletons and the top ten take approximately 5.4%. The sequenced material came from PBMCs. The source of these receptors is a woman between 50 and 59 years old in good health and CMV-seropositive. Each CDR3 is given with its conserved first and last residue. The D gene is left open where the match is weak. Rows may omit the clone size; those that give it use once, few, many or a size class.

J: TRBJ1-6; V: TRBV18; size: NA; D: NA; DNA: TGTGCCAGCTCACCTGCCCGGGGGTCCCTAGGCTCCTATAATTCACCCCTCCACTTT; CDR3: CASSPARGSLGSYNSPLHF
J: TRBJ2-7; V: TRBV5-1; size: NA; D: NA; DNA: TGCGCCAGCAGCCACGGGGAAGGTGGCTACGAGCAGTACTTC; CDR3: CASSHGEGGYEQYF
J: TRBJ1-5; V: TRBV19; size: NA; D: TRBD1; DNA: TGTGCCAGTAGTAGCCGGGACAGGGGATATAGCAATCAGCCCCAGCATTTT; CDR3: CASSSRDRGYSNQPQHF
J: TRBJ1-1; V: TRBV6-6; size: few; D: NA; DNA: TGTGCCAGCAGTCCTCCAGGGGAGACTGAAGCTTTCTTT; CDR3: CASSPPGETEAFF
J: TRBJ2-2; V: TRBV9; size: NA; D: TRBD1; DNA: TGTGCCAGCAACCCGACAGGGAGCGGGGAGCTGTTTTTT; CDR3: CASNPTGSGELFF
J: TRBJ1-6; V: TRBV7-9; size: many; D: NA; DNA: TGTGCCAGCAGCTTAGATACGGGGTTTAATTCACCCCTCCACTTT; CDR3: CASSLDTGFNSPLHF
J: TRBJ2-5; V: TRBV7-7; size: once; D: TRBD2; DNA: TGTGCTAGCAGCAGCGGGGGGGGCGAGACCCAGTACTTC; CDR3: CASSSGGGETQYF
J: TRBJ1-2; V: TRBV6-6; size: few; D: NA; DNA: TGTGCCAGCAGAACCCGGGATCTTGATGGCTACACCTTC; CDR3: CASRTRDLDGYTF
J: TRBJ2-5; V: TRBV27; size: NA; D: TRBD1; DNA: TGTGCCAGCAGTTTAGGGACAGGGGGAGAGACCCAGTACTTC; CDR3: CASSLGTGGETQYF
J: TRBJ2-7; V: TRBV19; size: NA; D: TRBD1; DNA: TGTGCCAGTAGTACCAGCGGGACAGGGCCCAACGAGCAGTACTTC; CDR3: CASSTSGTGPNEQYF
J: TRBJ2-2; V: TRBV25-1; size: NA; D: NA; DNA: TGTGCCAGCAGGGTGGGGCAGGCGAACACCGGGGAGCTGTTTTTT; CDR3: CASRVGQANTGELFF
J: TRBJ1-2; V: TRBV4-2; size: few; D: NA; DNA: TGTGCCAGCAGCCCCCGTCCTGACAGGAACTATGGCTACACCTTC; CDR3: CASSPRPDRNYGYTF
J: TRBJ1-5; V: TRBV6-6; size: NA; D: NA; DNA: TGTGCCATCTCCCCCAGCGATAGCAATCAGCCCCAGCATTTT; CDR3: CAISPSDSNQPQHF
J: TRBJ1-6; V: TRBV6-5; size: NA; D: TRBD1; DNA: TGTGCCAGCCGAAGGGGACAGGAGGATTCACCCCTCCACTTT; CDR3: CASRRGQEDSPLHF
J: TRBJ2-2; V: TRBV27; size: many; D: TRBD2; DNA: TGTGCCAGCAGCCCCCTCCAGACTAGCGGGGGGGGCACCGGGGAGCTGTTTTTT; CDR3: CASSPLQTSGGGTGELFF
J: TRBJ2-1; V: TRBV7-6; size: NA; D: TRBD2; DNA: TGTGCCAGCAGCTTAGGAGCGGGGAGCTTAATGGATGAGCAGTTCTTC; CDR3: CASSLGAGSLMDEQFF
J: TRBJ2-7; V: TRBV29-1; size: NA; D: TRBD2; DNA: TGCAGCGCCTCGAGGACTAGCGGGGGACCGGCCTACGAGCAGTACTTC; CDR3: CSASRTSGGPAYEQYF
J: TRBJ2-1; V: TRBV15; size: NA; D: NA; DNA: TGTGCCACCAGCAGAGATCTGTTGGGGAGCTCCTACAATGAGCAGTTCTTC; CDR3: CATSRDLLGSSYNEQFF
J: TRBJ2-5; V: TRBV2; size: NA; D: NA; DNA: TGTGCCAGCAGCCAACAGGGAATTAAGATTCAAGAGACCCAGTACTTC; CDR3: CASSQQGIKIQETQYF
J: TRBJ2-7; V: TRBV6-6; size: once; D: NA; DNA: TGTGCCAGCAGTTACTCTCCGCCTTTACAGGGCGAGCAGTACTTC; CDR3: CASSYSPPLQGEQYF
J: TRBJ2-7; V: TRBV6-1; size: few; D: TRBD1; DNA: TGTGCCAGCGAGAGGGGGACAGGGGAGCGCGAGCAGTACTTC; CDR3: CASERGTGEREQYF
J: TRBJ2-1; V: TRBV5-6; size: NA; D: NA; DNA: TGTGCCAGCAGCTCTTTAGTTGTCCCCTACAATGAGCAGTTCTTC; CDR3: CASSSLVVPYNEQFF